These 32 T cell receptor beta chains came from one sample sequenced in a study of T cell clusters in autoimmune cytopenias. TRB was amplified by touch-down multiplex PCR, primer pools A and B combined. From the multiplex PCR reads, TCRdb lists one entry per CDR3 protein and no DNA. This table lists about 14,000 distinct CDR3 sequences. TRB was amplified from around 250 ng of peripheral blood genomic DNA per sample. Another study also made use of these data, one on T cell repertoires in aging, cancer and after chemotherapy.

Sequences were obtained from peripheral blood. The receptors originated from a human donor in good health.

The chain employs TRBV19 and TRBJ1-1; checking the TCRdb D call of TRBD1 is not possible without DNA. This CDR3 region has 11 residues. CDR1 and CDR2 (germline): LNHDA, SQIVND (reference sequence). CDR3 protein: CASSRGPEAFF.

The CDR3 loop is CASIGSGETQYF. The V gene is TRBV6-6, the J gene TRBJ2-5. The CDR3 has 12 residues. From germline, CDR1 is MNHNY and CDR2 SVGAGI (reference sequence).

The chain has TRBV15 and TRBJ2-7; the TCRdb call, TRBD2, lacks DNA for checking. CDR1 and CDR2 (germline): LNHNV, YYDKDF (reference sequence). CDR3 length: 13 amino acids. CDR3 amino acids: CATSRDLKWAQYF.

This clonotype counts as medium-sized by frequency. This sequence joins TRBV6-6 and TRBJ2-5; the TRBD1 assignment by TCRdb is unverifiable without DNA. The CDR3 spans 16 residues. Germline V gives CDR1 MNHNY, CDR2 SVGAGI (reference sequence). The CDR3 is CASSYGPTGQGETQYF.

The chain uses TRBV5-5 and TRBJ2-7; TCRdb reports TRBD1, a call that lacks DNA to check it against. This CDR3 has 14 residues. CDR1 is SGHKS, CDR2 YYEKEE, per germline (reference sequence). CDR3 in amino acids: CASSVEWGSYEQYF.

The J gene is TRBJ1-5, the V gene TRBV6-2 or TRBV6-3. This CDR3 spans 13 amino acids. Germline assignment: CDR1 MNHEY and CDR2 SVGEGT. CDR3 in amino acids: CASSYWENQPQHF.

This clonotype ranks as medium-sized in terms of frequency. The chain has TRBV6-5 and TRBJ2-7; TCRdb's D call of TRBD2 is untestable without DNA. The CDR3 is 14 amino acids. Germline-derived CDR1 and CDR2 are MNHEY and SVGAGI. The CDR3 loop is CASSGTSGRFEQYF.

The chain links TRBV13 to TRBJ2-2; TCRdb's D gene call, TRBD2, goes unchecked for lack of DNA. Germline assignment: CDR1 PRHDT and CDR2 FYEKMQ (reference sequence). This CDR3 contains 15 residues. CDR3 sequence: CASSLAGRGTGELFF.

V is TRBV7-9 and J is TRBJ2-1; TCRdb's D call of TRBD2 is untestable without DNA. The germline V gene encodes CDR1 SEHNR and CDR2 FQNEAQ (reference sequence). This CDR3 has 15 amino acids. The CDR3 loop is CAGVGRRSGYNEQFF. The complete variable domain, with remaining parts taken from reference TRBV7-9 and TRBJ2-1, reads DTGVSQNPRHKITKRGQNVTFRCDPISEHNRLYWYRQTLGQGPEFLTYFQNEAQLEKSRLLSDRFSAERPKGSFSTLEIQRTEQGDSAMYLCAGVGRRSGYNEQFFGPGTRLTVL.

The V and J genes are TRBV28 and TRBJ2-1. The CDR3 sequence is 12 residues long. Looked up from germline, CDR1 is MDHEN and CDR2 is SYDVKM. The CDR3 loop is CASSFGPNEQFF. Full variable domain (missing parts from reference TRBV28 and TRBJ2-1): DVKVTQSSRYLVKRTGEKVFLECVQDMDHENMFWYRQDPGLGLRLIYFSYDVKMKEKGDIPEGYSVSREKKERFSLILESASTNQTSMYLCASSFGPNEQFFGPGTRLTVL.

This clonotype is identified as medium-sized from frequency. V and J are TRBV11-3 and TRBJ2-7; absent DNA, TCRdb's TRBD1 call cannot be checked. This CDR3 is built from 15 residues. Per the germline V gene, CDR1 is SGHNT and CDR2 is YENEEA. CDR3 sequence reads: CASSSPRGRTYEQYF.

This chain links TRBV27 with TRBJ2-1. This CDR3 contains 14 residues. Per the germline V gene, CDR1 is MNHEY and CDR2 is SMNVEV (reference sequence). The CDR3 spells CASSLSLTGNEQFF.

The chain carries TRBV18 and TRBJ1-4. CDR1 and CDR2 from the germline V gene are KGHSH and LQKENI. The CDR3 contains 14 residues. CDR3: CASSPQGSNEKLFF.

V and J are TRBV6-1 and TRBJ2-3; with no DNA, the TCRdb D assignment of TRBD1 cannot be verified. The CDR3 covers 15 residues. CDR1 is MNHNS and CDR2 is SASEGT in the germline V gene. The CDR3 sequence: CASRLDRGFTDTQYF.

The chain employs TRBV6-1 and TRBJ1-4; absent DNA, TCRdb's TRBD1 call cannot be checked. The germline V gene encodes CDR1 MNHNS and CDR2 SASEGT. CDR3 size: 13 residues. CDR3 protein: CASSGQGWEKLFF.

The genes are TRBV19 and TRBJ1-5. Germline loops: CDR1 LNHDA, CDR2 SQIVND (reference sequence). The CDR3 has 12 residues. CDR3 sequence reads: CASGTTGRPQHF.

The J gene is TRBJ1-5, the V gene TRBV6-5; TCRdb's D call, TRBD1, is unchecked because there is no DNA. Germline CDR1 MNHEY, CDR2 SVGAGI. CDR3 length equals 14 residues. CDR3 amino acids: CASSPDRGNQPQHF.

The gene calls are TRBV11-3 and TRBJ2-5; absent DNA, TCRdb's TRBD2 call cannot be checked. This CDR3 is 16 amino acids long. The germline V gene has CDR1 SGHNT and CDR2 YENEEA. CDR3 region: CASSFPLWGLQETQYF. The full variable domain, its missing parts supplied by reference TRBV11-3 and TRBJ2-5, is EAGVVQSPRYKIIEKKQPVAFWCNPISGHNTLYWYLQNLGQGPELLIRYENEEAVDDSQLPKDRFSAERLKGVDSTLKIQPAELGDSAVYLCASSFPLWGLQETQYFGPGTRLLVL.

The rearrangement links TRBV6-5 to TRBJ1-2; no DNA is available, so the TRBD1 call from TCRdb remains unchecked. The CDR3 is 14 amino acids. Germline CDR1 reads MNHEY; CDR2 reads SVGAGI. CDR3 sequence reads: CASSTGGTTYGYTF.

The chain links TRBV10-3 to TRBJ1-1. The CDR3 covers 12 residues. CDR1 and CDR2 from the germline V gene are ENHRY and SYGVKD. This chain's CDR3 is CAISAVNTEAFF.

By frequency, this clonotype registers medium-sized (0.01 to 0.1%). V gene TRBV5-5 combines with J gene TRBJ2-3; absent DNA, TCRdb's TRBD1 call cannot be checked. Per the germline V gene, CDR1 is SGHKS and CDR2 is YYEKEE (reference sequence). The CDR3 has 13 residues. The CDR3 sequence: CASSSDRGDTQYF.

The chain carries TRBV6-5 and TRBJ2-2. Germline CDR1 and CDR2: MNHEY and SVGAGI. The CDR3 contains 16 residues. CDR3 protein: CASTDPGTSNTGELFF.

This chain uses TRBV12-3 or TRBV12-4 with TRBJ1-3; the D call of TRBD1 rests on TCRdb alone, since no DNA is present to check it. The CDR3 has 16 residues. CDR3 region: CASSTLPGQGANTIYF.

This clonotype ranks as medium-sized in terms of frequency. The genes are TRBV19 and TRBJ2-3; the D call of TRBD1 rests on TCRdb alone, since no DNA is present to check it. Germline V gene lookup returns CDR1 LNHDA and CDR2 SQIVND (reference sequence). The CDR3 is 15 residues long. The CDR3 region is CASSGGQGNTDTQYF. Full variable domain (missing parts from reference TRBV19 and TRBJ2-3): DGGITQSPKYLFRKEGQNVTLSCEQNLNHDAMYWYRQDPGQGLRLIYYSQIVNDFQKGDIAEGYSVSREKKESFPLTVTSAQKNPTAFYLCASSGGQGNTDTQYFGPGTRLTVL.

This CDR3 is CASSFRQPGNTIYF. The chain links TRBV13 to TRBJ1-3. Germline CDR1 and CDR2: PRHDT and FYEKMQ (reference sequence). This CDR3 has 14 residues.

The rearrangement joins TRBV30 to TRBJ2-3; lacking DNA, the TRBD1 call made by TCRdb goes unchecked. Germline loops: CDR1 GTSNPN, CDR2 SVGIG (reference sequence). The CDR3 length is 16 residues. CDR3 residues: CAWSVGSRYGADTQYF.

The rearrangement joins TRBV12-3 or TRBV12-4 to TRBJ2-7; TCRdb outputs TRBD2, but without DNA this stays unchecked. There are 13 residues in the CDR3. The CDR3 region is CASSTGTYYEQYF.

This sequence joins TRBV27 and TRBJ2-5; the TCRdb D gene call, TRBD2, has no DNA to confirm it. CDR1 and CDR2 from the germline V gene are MNHEY and SMNVEV (reference sequence). The length of the CDR3 is 16 residues. Here the CDR3 reads CASKNLGLAGGETQYF.

The gene calls are TRBV27 and TRBJ2-5; TCRdb gives TRBD2 as the D gene, but with no DNA this cannot be confirmed. Looked up from germline, CDR1 is MNHEY and CDR2 is SMNVEV (reference sequence). The length of the CDR3 is 13 residues. Here the CDR3 reads CASSQGPWETQYF.

The chain combines TRBV4-2 with TRBJ2-7; TCRdb calls TRBD2, which cannot be checked without DNA. The CDR3 runs to 12 residues. CDR1 is LGHNA and CDR2 is YNFKEQ in the germline V gene. The CDR3 loop reads CASSQGWAEQYF.

The chain links TRBV7-2 to TRBJ2-2; the TCRdb D gene call, TRBD2, has no DNA to confirm it. Germline V lookup: CDR1 SGHTA, CDR2 FQGNSA. This CDR3 is 15 amino acids long. The CDR3 sequence is CASSSFERSTGELFF.

The chain is built from TRBV11-3 and TRBJ2-7. CDR3 size: 13 residues. Germline loops: CDR1 SGHNT, CDR2 YENEEA. The CDR3 sequence: CASSPRGYYEQYF.